These 23 T cell receptor beta chains were sequenced from one sample in a study of blood T cell repertoires in COVID-19. Assay used: immunoSEQ multiplex PCR; TCRdb lists only in-frame clones, some missing. The sample consists of roughly 270,000 clones, 85% of them appearing once. The sample consisted of PBMCs or T cells enriched from blood (not recorded which). The receptor source for this set is a woman between 50 and 59 years old who had recovered from COVID-19.

This clone was seen only a few times. V gene TRBV6-1 combines with J gene TRBJ1-6; no definite D call. The germline V gene encodes CDR1 MNHNS and CDR2 SASEGT. The ends were cut back, 1 base at V and 5 bases at J, with 6 bases in the middle. The CDR3 spans 14 residues. CDR3 in amino acids: CASSEEQDNSPLHF. The CDR3 DNA is TGTGCCAGCAGTGAAGAACAAGATAATTCACCCCTCCACTTT.

This clone was seen just once. The J gene is TRBJ2-2, the V gene TRBV14, with a tentative D call TRBD1 (6 bases). V was trimmed by 1 base and J by 1 base, leaving 13 bases between them. The CDR3 covers 17 residues. CDR1 and CDR2 from the germline V gene are SGHDN and FVKESK. This chain's CDR3 is CASSQGAGTQNTGELFF. Written as DNA, the CDR3 is TGTGCCAGCAGCCAAGGGGCTGGGACACAGAACACCGGGGAGCTGTTTTTT.

This clone was seen a single time. The CDR3 loop is CASSGQQGFNEKLFF. CDR3 bases: TGTGCCAGCAGCGGACAACAGGGTTTTAATGAAAAACTGTTTTTT. This sequence joins TRBV9 and TRBJ1-4, with a possible D match to TRBD1 (6 bases). Germline CDR1 is SGDLS and CDR2 is YYNGEE. Trimming left V 3 bases short and J 4 bases short, with 13 bases between. CDR3 length: 15 amino acids.

This chain uses TRBV30 with TRBJ2-5; a possible D gene is TRBD2 (6 bases). This CDR3 region has 14 residues. V was trimmed by 2 bases and J by 4 bases, leaving 14 bases between them. Germline loops: CDR1 GTSNPN, CDR2 SVGIG (reference sequence). CDR3 in DNA: TGTGCCTGGAGTAAGGCAGGAGGGGCAGAGACCCAGTACTTC. It translates to CAWSKAGGAETQYF.

The genes are TRBV28 and TRBJ2-2; 8 bases are shared with TRBD1. Germline values: CDR1 MDHEN, CDR2 SYDVKM. The CDR3 is made up of 14 amino acids. The junction had 7 bases not matched to a gene; V was cut back by 6 bases and J by 7 bases. CDR3 DNA: TGTGCCAGCAGACCGGACAGGGTGAACGGGGAGCTGTTTTTT. Amino acid sequence: CASRPDRVNGELFF.

The count of this clone is one. The rearrangement links TRBV7-3 to TRBJ2-7; 8 nucleotides line up with TRBD2. With V trimmed by 2 bases and J by 2 bases, 5 bases remained unmatched. Germline loops: CDR1 SGHTA, CDR2 FQGTGA. This CDR3 contains 15 residues. CDR3 sequence: CASSLRGGPTYEQYF. In DNA form, the CDR3 reads TGTGCCAGCAGCTTACGGGGGGGCCCTACCTACGAGCAGTACTTC.

The rearrangement uses TRBV30 and TRBJ1-6; D possibly corresponds to TRBD1 (6 bases). CDR3 size: 18 residues. Germline V gene sequence: CDR1 GTSNPN, CDR2 SVGIG (reference sequence). V lost 0 bases, J lost 3 bases, and 18 bases lay in between. The CDR3, as DNA: TGTGCCTGGAGTGTAGCAGGGGCCCTCGGCGACTATAATTCACCCCTCCACTTT. This sequence encodes CAWSVAGALGDYNSPLHF.

This chain joins TRBV6-5 and TRBJ1-5; 10 nucleotides agree with TRBD1. The J segment lost 4 bases and the V segment lost 0 bases, leaving 3 bases of the junction unmatched. The germline gives CDR1 MNHEY, CDR2 SVGAGI. CDR3 length equals 16 residues. The CDR3 nucleotides are TGTGCCAGCAGTTACTCTCGGACAGGGGGTAATCAGCCCCAGCATTTT. As protein: CASSYSRTGGNQPQHF.

V usage is TRBV6-4 and J usage is TRBJ1-2, with 7 bases aligning to TRBD1. The germline gives CDR1 MRHNA, CDR2 SNTAGT. This CDR3 region has 15 residues. Trimming at V came to 3 bases and at J to 2 bases, leaving 6 bases not matched to a gene. CDR3 in DNA: TGTGCCAGCAGTGAGAGACAGGGAGGAAACTATGGCTACACCTTC. This translates into CASSERQGGNYGYTF.

The J gene is TRBJ1-6, the V gene TRBV19, with a weak D call TRBD1 (5 bases). Trimming shortened V by 6 bases and J by 10 bases, and 19 bases separated the two germline ends. Germline V gives CDR1 LNHDA, CDR2 SQIVND (reference sequence). The CDR3 length is 15 residues. CDR3 bases: TGTGCCAGTAGGCTCCTAAGTGGGGGGAACTCACCCCTCCACTTT. Its protein product is CASRLLSGGNSPLHF.

This clone has just one count. The chain recombines TRBV7-2 with TRBJ1-4; a possible D gene is TRBD1 (6 bases). The V end lost 4 bases, the J end lost 8 bases, and 14 bases lay between the germline ends. Germline V gene data show CDR1 as SGHTA and CDR2 as FQGNSA. This CDR3 has 14 amino acids. For the CDR3, the DNA is TGTGCCAGCAGCTCCAGGGGAGGGCGGGAAAAACTGTTTTTT. Its translation is CASSSRGGREKLFF. Full variable domain (remainder filled in from reference TRBV7-2 and TRBJ1-4): GAGVSQSPSNKVTEKGKDVELRCDPISGHTALYWYRQSLGQGLEFLIYFQGNSAPDKSGLPSDRFSAERTGGSVSTLTIQRTQQEDSAVYLCASSSRGGREKLFFGSGTQLSVL.

The chain links TRBV9 to TRBJ2-3, with D possibly being TRBD2 (6 bases). CDR3 length: 14 residues. V lost 3 bases and J lost 4, with 12 bases in between. Looked up from germline, CDR1 is SGDLS and CDR2 is YYNGEE. The chain's CDR3 is CASSAAREPDTQYF. The CDR3 DNA is TGTGCCAGCAGCGCCGCCCGGGAGCCAGATACGCAGTATTTT.

The V gene is TRBV30, the J gene TRBJ1-1; no clear D. The ends were cut back, 1 base at V and 1 base at J, with 7 bases in the middle. CDR3 length: 13 residues. Germline CDR1 is GTSNPN and CDR2 is SVGIG (reference sequence). The CDR3 region is CAWSGPRNTEAFF. CDR3 nucleotides: TGTGCCTGGAGTGGCCCGCGGAACACTGAAGCTTTCTTT.

This clone was seen once. Other DNA sequences from this sample encode an identical CDR3 as well. This rearrangement joins TRBV9 to TRBJ1-3, with D possibly TRBD1 on 5 matching bases. CDR1 and CDR2 from the germline V gene are SGDLS and YYNGEE. This CDR3 has 14 residues. Between the trimmed V and J ends, which lost 2 bases and 2 bases, there was a span of 8 bases. The CDR3, as DNA: TGTGCCAGCAGCGTGGGCAGGGCTGGAAACACCATATATTTT. Its translation: CASSVGRAGNTIYF.

This rearrangement joins TRBV4-2 to TRBJ1-1, with 11 bases fitting TRBD1. Germline assignment: CDR1 LGHNA and CDR2 YNFKEQ. After removal of 2 bases from V and 5 bases from J, the junction contained 7 bases not matched to a gene. The CDR3 is 16 amino acids. The CDR3 spells CASSQTGTGGWTEAFF. The CDR3, as DNA: TGTGCCAGCAGCCAAACCGGGACAGGGGGTTGGACTGAAGCTTTCTTT.

This chain links TRBV25-1 with TRBJ2-2; 7 bases align to TRBD2. This CDR3 contains 14 residues. Trimming took 4 bases from V and 4 from J; bases not matched to a gene: 3. The germline V gene has CDR1 MGHDK and CDR2 SYGVNS. The CDR3 bases are TGTGCCAGCAGTGGCCTAGCGGCCACCGGGGAGCTGTTTTTT. It encodes CASSGLAATGELFF.

The chain links TRBV19 to TRBJ2-7; 8 bases are shared with TRBD1. Germline CDR1 and CDR2: LNHDA and SQIVND (reference sequence). V was pared by 5 bases and J by 1 base, with 1 base of the junction left unmatched. There are 13 residues in the CDR3. The CDR3 DNA is TGTGCCAGTAGTTGGACAGGGTCCTACGAGCAGTACTTC. It encodes CASSWTGSYEQYF.

The chain joins TRBV3-1 (or the pseudogene TRBV3-2) to TRBJ2-1; a weak D match, TRBD1 (6 bases). There are 21 residues in the CDR3. Germline lookup yields CDR1 LGHDT and CDR2 YNNKEL (reference sequence). V was trimmed by 2 bases and J by 4 bases, leaving 30 bases between them. CDR3 coding DNA: TGTGCCAGCAGCCAAATTGCGGCAGGGGCGTCGGGACGGGGAGTATACAATGAGCAGTTCTTC. It encodes CASSQIAAGASGRGVYNEQFF.

The chain uses TRBV19 and TRBJ2-1; D perhaps matches TRBD2 (6 bases). CDR1 is LNHDA, CDR2 SQIVND, per germline (reference sequence). CDR3 length: 14 amino acids. Trimming took off 7 bases at V and 0 bases at J, with 10 bases between the two ends. The CDR3 loop is CASTVGGSYNEQFF. The CDR3 DNA reads TGTGCCAGTACAGTGGGGGGCTCCTACAATGAGCAGTTCTTC. Complete variable domain (other parts from reference TRBV19 and TRBJ2-1): DGGITQSPKYLFRKEGQNVTLSCEQNLNHDAMYWYRQDPGQGLRLIYYSQIVNDFQKGDIAEGYSVSREKKESFPLTVTSAQKNPTAFYLCASTVGGSYNEQFFGPGTRLTVL.

V usage is TRBV9 and J usage is TRBJ2-1, with TRBD2 matching 9 bases. V lost 3 bases, J lost 8 bases, and 9 bases stayed unmatched. The CDR3 runs 15 residues. Germline-derived CDR1 and CDR2 are SGDLS and YYNGEE. The CDR3 DNA reads as TGTGCCAGCAGCGCCTTAGCGGGAGCGTTCGATGAGCAGTTCTTC. As protein: CASSALAGAFDEQFF.

The V call is TRBV28, the J call TRBJ1-2, with 7 bases that match TRBD1. The V and J ends lost 5 bases and 8 bases, in that order; junction bases with no gene match: 5. The CDR3 totals 12 residues. Germline V lookup: CDR1 MDHEN, CDR2 SYDVKM. CDR3 region: CASSPGGWGYTF. The CDR3 DNA sequence: TGTGCCAGCAGTCCAGGGGGATGGGGCTACACCTTC.

This sequence joins TRBV10-3 and TRBJ2-1; D is possibly TRBD2 (5 bases). The V and J ends lost 0 bases and 4 bases respectively, with 10 bases between them. CDR1 is ENHRY and CDR2 is SYGVKD in the germline V gene. The CDR3 runs to 15 residues. The CDR3, as DNA: TGTGCCATCAGTGAGTCGAGTAGGGAGTACAATGAGCAGTTCTTC. Amino acid sequence: CAISESSREYNEQFF.

This clone was recorded only once. The gene calls are TRBV6-1 and TRBJ2-1; 10 bases agree with TRBD2. Germline lookup yields CDR1 MNHNS and CDR2 SASEGT. The CDR3 runs 15 residues. Trimming removed 0 bases from V and 7 bases from J; junction bases left unmatched: 3. The DNA of the CDR3 is TGTGCCAGCAGTGAAGCTAGCGGGGGGTGGAATGAGCAGTTCTTC. Protein: CASSEASGGWNEQFF.